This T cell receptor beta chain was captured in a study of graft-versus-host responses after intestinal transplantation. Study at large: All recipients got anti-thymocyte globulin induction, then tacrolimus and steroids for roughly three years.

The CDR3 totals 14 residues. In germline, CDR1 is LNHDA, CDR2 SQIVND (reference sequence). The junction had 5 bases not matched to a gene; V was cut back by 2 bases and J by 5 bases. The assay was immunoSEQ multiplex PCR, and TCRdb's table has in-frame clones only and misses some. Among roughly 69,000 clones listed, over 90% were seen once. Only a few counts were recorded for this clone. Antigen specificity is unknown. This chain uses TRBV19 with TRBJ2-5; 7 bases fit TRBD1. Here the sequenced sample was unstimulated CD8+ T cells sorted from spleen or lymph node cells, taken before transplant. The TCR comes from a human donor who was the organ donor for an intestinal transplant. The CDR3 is CASSITGDMETQYF. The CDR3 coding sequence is TGTGCCAGTAGTATAACAGGGGATATGGAGACCCAGTACTTC. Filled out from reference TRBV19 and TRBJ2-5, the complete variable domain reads DGGITQSPKYLFRKEGQNVTLSCEQNLNHDAMYWYRQDPGQGLRLIYYSQIVNDFQKGDIAEGYSVSREKKESFPLTVTSAQKNPTAFYLCASSITGDMETQYFGPGTRLLVL.